This TCR beta chain emerged from a study of T cells in Graves' hyperthyroidism and ophthalmopathy. Broader study findings: Most clonotypes expanded in the thyroid (above 0.001) were also present in blood.

On the basis of clinical symptoms, serum thyroxine and TRAb, thyroid ultrasound and orbital computed tomography, diagnoses were made. From RNA transcripts, TCR beta CDR3 regions were amplified. During a first-round RT-PCR of the TCR CDR3, the HTBI primer set was used. Using its own MiXCR run on the multiplex PCR reads, TCRdb lists one record per CDR3 protein. Of around 440,000 distinct CDR3 sequences listed, approximately 15% were seen once; the top ten hold roughly 14%. Per germline, CDR1 SQVTM and CDR2 ANQGSEA. The CDR3 is 11 amino acids. The ends were cut back, 0 bases at V and 13 bases at J, with 12 bases in the middle. Ten or more counts support this clonotype. What it recognizes is unknown.

The chain links TRBV29-1 to TRBJ2-5; D ambiguous. Sequences were obtained from blood. This receptor was taken from a young woman with Graves' hyperthyroidism. The CDR3 nucleotides read TGCAGCGTTGAAGATCTCGGATTTCGGTACTTC. This sequence encodes CSVEDLGFRYF.